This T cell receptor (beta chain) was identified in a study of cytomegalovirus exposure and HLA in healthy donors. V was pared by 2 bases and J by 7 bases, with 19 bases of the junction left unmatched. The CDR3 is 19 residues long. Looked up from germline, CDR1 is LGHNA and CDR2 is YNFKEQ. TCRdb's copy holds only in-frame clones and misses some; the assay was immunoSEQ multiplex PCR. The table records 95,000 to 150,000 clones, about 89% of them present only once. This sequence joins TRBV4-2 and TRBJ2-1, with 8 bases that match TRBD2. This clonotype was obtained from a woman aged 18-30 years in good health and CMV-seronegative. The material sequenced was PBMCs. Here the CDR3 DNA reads TGTGCCAGCAGCCAACTCTTGTCCGCTAAGCGGGAGATGGGGAATGAGCAGTTCTTC. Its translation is CASSQLLSAKREMGNEQFF.